What follows are 2 T cell receptor beta chains derived from one specimen sequenced in a study of blood T cells in healthy people across ages. Combining a sample-barcoded 5' primer with a J-beta primer mix, a second PCR ran for roughly 6 to 11 cycles. MiXCR was run by TCRdb on the 5' RACE reads, yielding one entry per CDR3 protein. The sample lists 1.5 million to 2 million distinct CDR3 sequences; about 39% were seen once. The sequenced material came from blood. The origin of the receptors is a human donor in good health.

The chain is built from TRBV7-6 and TRBJ1-1; D remains unclear. Germline lookup yields CDR1 SGHVS and CDR2 FNYEAQ. The ends were cut back, 2 bases at V and 3 bases at J, with 7 bases in the middle. This CDR3 region has 13 residues. In DNA, the CDR3 is TGTGCCAGCAGCTTATCGTACTACACTGAAGCTTTCTTT. Amino acids: CASSLSYYTEAFF.

As concerns this clonotype: An end of the junction does not agree with germline; a read error may underlie this. The chain couples TRBV20-1 to TRBJ2-6; D gene uncertain. The CDR3 runs to 14 residues. The germline V gene has CDR1 DFQATT and CDR2 SNEGSKA (reference sequence). The CDR3 DNA follows: TGCAGTGCTAGAGAGACCTCTGGGACCAACGTCCTGACTTTC. The encoded protein is CSARETSGTNVLTF.